This T cell receptor beta chain was sequenced in a study of blood T cell repertoires in COVID-19. Overall study: The United States, Italy and Spain provided the acute and convalescent COVID-19 samples. T cells, B-cell-depleted T cells, or PBMCs supplied cDNA or gDNA.

V shed 2 bases, J shed 0 bases, and the junction held 0 bases outside the gene matches. Germline V CDR1 and CDR2: SGHTA, FQGNSA. The CDR3 is 15 amino acids. TCRdb's copy holds only in-frame clones and misses some; the assay was immunoSEQ multiplex PCR. The data contain about 98,000 clones, roughly 87% of them singletons. With regard to this clone: Other nucleotide sequences in the sample specify the same CDR3.

The sequenced sample consisted of peripheral blood. The chain has TRBV7-2 and TRBJ2-3, with 9 positions matching TRBD2. This sequence was found in an elderly man with acute or convalescent COVID-19. The CDR3 sequence is CASSLTSGSTDTQYF. The DNA of the CDR3 is TGTGCCAGCAGCTTAACTAGCGGGAGCACAGATACGCAGTATTTT.